These 2 T cell receptor beta chains were all obtained from the same sample, sequenced in a study of blood T cell repertoires in COVID-19. The protocol was immunoSEQ multiplex PCR, while the TCRdb copy is restricted to in-frame clones and leaves out a portion. The sample has 250,000 to 350,000 clones; approximately 88% are singletons. Sequencing used peripheral blood. The receptor set was obtained from a human donor with COVID-19, enrolled during active disease. The donor label of this sample is uncertain.

The rearrangement uses TRBV10-2 and TRBJ1-2; 7 nucleotides line up with TRBD1. Germline assignment: CDR1 WSHSY and CDR2 SAAADI. The CDR3 loop spans 13 amino acids. Trimming cost V 6 bases and J 2 bases; bases outside gene matches: 3. The CDR3 bases are TGCGCCAGCAGAGAGACAGGGAACTATGGCTACACCTTC. Amino acids: CASRETGNYGYTF.

The chain carries TRBV28 and TRBJ2-7, with D possibly TRBD2 on 5 matching bases. Trimming stripped 1 base from V and 6 bases from J, with 13 bases between. The length of the CDR3 is 14 residues. Germline loops: CDR1 MDHEN, CDR2 SYDVKM. This chain's CDR3 is CASSLYGEASEQYF. The CDR3, as DNA: TGTGCCAGCAGTTTATACGGGGAAGCAAGCGAGCAGTACTTC.